The T cell receptor beta chain under discussion was sequenced for a study of T cell changes during pregnancy in multiple sclerosis. Repertoires were generated with immunoSEQ multiplex PCR, while TCRdb's copy carries only in-frame clones and drops some. The sample consists of around 30,000 clones, less than 95% of them appearing once. The sequence was collected from a female donor with multiple sclerosis, enrolled in a pregnancy study. Sequences were derived from CD8+ T cells from peripheral blood mononuclear cells, sampled in the second trimester of pregnancy.

The DNA for the CDR3 is TGCGCCAGCAGCTCGGGACTAGCGGGAGGACCCTACAATGAGCAGTTCTTC. It yields the protein CASSSGLAGGPYNEQFF. The chain recombines TRBV5-1 with TRBJ2-1; 15 nucleotides align to TRBD2. There are 17 residues in the CDR3. Germline CDR1 and CDR2: SGHRS and YFSETQ. V was pared by 3 bases and J by 2 bases, with 3 bases of the junction left unmatched.